These 10 T cell receptor beta chains came from one sample sequenced in a study of Ad26.COV2.S vaccination and SARS-CoV-2 variants. Regarding treatment: around 19 received Ad26.COV2.S at low or high dose, single or two shots; 5 received placebo; per-sample allocation not given. Collection of the samples took place on day 63 after the first injection of vaccine or placebo. Clones were read by immunoSEQ multiplex PCR, and TCRdb kept only the in-frame ones, dropping some. The table lists around 450,000 clones, around 89% of them singletons. The source was peripheral blood, collected in a trial of Ad26.COV2.S vaccine versus placebo. The source is a person between 18 and 59 years old who received the Ad26.COV2.S COVID-19 vaccine or a placebo.

The rearrangement joins TRBV4-3 to TRBJ2-1, with D perhaps matching TRBD1 or TRBD2 (5 bases each). V was cut by 6 bases and J by 2 bases, with 11 bases left in between. Germline CDR1 LGHNA, CDR2 YSLEER. The CDR3 is 14 residues long. The CDR3 nucleotides read TGCGCCAGCAGAGCTGGGGGTCCCTACAATGAGCAGTTCTTC. Residues: CASRAGGPYNEQFF.

V is TRBV6-2 or TRBV6-3 and J is TRBJ1-6, with D perhaps TRBD1 (5 bases). The V end lost 5 bases, the J end lost 0 bases, and 8 bases lay between the germline ends. The CDR3 length is 15 residues. Germline CDR1 and CDR2: MNHEY and SVGEGT. For the CDR3, the DNA is TGTGCCAGCAGTCGGGACGGCTCCTATAATTCACCCCTCCACTTT. Its translation: CASSRDGSYNSPLHF.

The chain is built from TRBV11-3 and TRBJ2-5; TRBD2 matches at 13 bases. This CDR3 is built from 16 residues. Germline assignment: CDR1 SGHNT and CDR2 YENEEA. The V and J ends lost 5 bases and 2 bases, in that order; junction bases with no gene match: 5. CDR3 region: CASSPRTSGGQETQYF. The CDR3 DNA follows: TGTGCCAGCAGCCCCCGGACTAGCGGGGGACAAGAGACCCAGTACTTC.

The rearrangement links TRBV7-8 to TRBJ2-6; tentatively, D is TRBD2 (5 bases). V lost 5 bases, J lost 1 base, and 12 bases lay in between. CDR3 length equals 16 residues. CDR1 and CDR2 (germline): SGHVS, FQNEAQ. CDR3: CASSRDGGSGANVLTF. CDR3 nucleotide sequence: TGTGCCAGCAGCCGAGACGGCGGGTCTGGGGCCAACGTCCTGACTTTC.

The chain has TRBV29-1 and TRBJ2-2; D possibly corresponds to TRBD1 (6 bases). V shed 4 bases and J shed 7 bases, with 13 bases lying between them. This CDR3 spans 13 amino acids. Germline CDR1 is SQVTM and CDR2 is ANQGSEA. The CDR3 DNA reads as TGCAGCGTTGGCCCGCAGGGGAGCGGGGAGCTGTTTTTT. Its translation: CSVGPQGSGELFF.

This clone was recorded a few times. The chain is built from TRBV13 and TRBJ2-7; 10 nucleotides align to TRBD1. V trimming: 5 bases; J trimming: 3 bases; junction bases outside the gene matches: 10. Germline loops: CDR1 PRHDT, CDR2 FYEKMQ (reference sequence). The CDR3 is made up of 16 amino acids. The CDR3 bases are TGTGCCAGCAGCGAAGGGACAGGGGTCGCAATCTACGAGCAGTACTTC. It encodes CASSEGTGVAIYEQYF. Together with reference TRBV13 and TRBJ2-7, the CDR3 gives the full variable domain: AAGVIQSPRHLIKEKRETATLKCYPIPRHDTVYWYQQGPGQDPQFLISFYEKMQSDKGSIPDRFSAQQFSDYHSELNMSSLELGDSALYFCASSEGTGVAIYEQYFGPGTRLTVT.

This clone was picked up a small number of times. The genes are TRBV7-3 and TRBJ2-7, with TRBD2 as a possible D gene (5 bases). Germline CDR1 SGHTA, CDR2 FQGTGA. Trimming took 2 bases from V and 2 from J, leaving 13 bases between them. This CDR3 has 15 amino acids. The chain's CDR3 is CASSLADSPAYEQYF. In DNA, the CDR3 is TGTGCCAGCAGCTTAGCGGACTCCCCAGCCTACGAGCAGTACTTC. Full variable domain (rest looked up from reference TRBV7-3 and TRBJ2-7): GAGVSQTPSNKVTEKGKYVELRCDPISGHTALYWYRQSLGQGPEFLIYFQGTGAADDSGLPNDRFFAVRPEGSVSTLKIQRTERGDSAVYLCASSLADSPAYEQYFGPGTRLTVT.

The V call is TRBV15, the J call TRBJ1-5, with D unresolved. Trimming left V 8 bases short and J 0 bases short, with 8 bases between. The length of the CDR3 is 13 residues. CDR1 is LNHNV, CDR2 YYDKDF, per germline (reference sequence). The CDR3 protein is CATGGDSNQPQHF. CDR3 sequence (DNA): TGTGCCACCGGCGGGGATAGCAATCAGCCCCAGCATTTT.

For this clone: Within the sample, other DNA sequences also encode this same CDR3. The chain recombines TRBV27 with TRBJ1-5, with D tentatively TRBD1 (5 bases). V shed 3 bases and J shed 6 bases, with 9 bases lying between them. Germline CDR1 is MNHEY and CDR2 is SMNVEV (reference sequence). The CDR3 runs to 13 residues. CDR3 residues: CASSFGGGQPQHF. The CDR3 nucleotides read TGTGCCAGCAGTTTTGGGGGAGGTCAGCCCCAGCATTTT.

The V gene is TRBV15, the J gene TRBJ2-5; the match to TRBD2 covers 7 bases. The ends lost 0 bases at V and 4 bases at J; junction bases unmatched: 5. CDR1 is LNHNV, CDR2 YYDKDF, per germline (reference sequence). The CDR3 length is 15 residues. CDR3 loop: CATSRDTREGETQYF. Here the CDR3 DNA reads TGTGCCACCAGCAGAGATACAAGGGAGGGAGAGACCCAGTACTTC.